This TCR beta chain emerged from a study of shared clonotypes between healthy human individuals. The protocol was immunoSEQ multiplex PCR, while the TCRdb copy is restricted to in-frame clones and leaves out a portion. Of 2 million to 3 million clones listed, under 95% are singletons. The CDR3 totals 15 residues. The ends lost 7 bases at V and 4 bases at J; junction bases unmatched: 10. CDR1 is SGHTA, CDR2 FQGNSA, per germline. Investigators divided CD4+ cells into CD45RA+ naive and CD45RA-negative memory subsets. The genes are TRBV7-2 and TRBJ1-3; 7 bases line up with TRBD1. The clonotype was recovered from a man younger than 35 in good health. Some clones in this sample may be carry-over from other donors' samples. The sample comprised naive CD4+ T cells from PBMCs. As to subset: CD45RA+ positively selected. CDR3 coding DNA: TGTGCCAGCATCAGGGGGGAAAGAGAGGGAAACACCATATATTTT. Protein product: CASIRGEREGNTIYF.